This TCR beta chain is from a study of shared clonotypes between healthy human individuals. Study-level points and caveats: Sequencing of the sorted subsets was shown by rarefaction to be incomplete despite large depth.

It was CD45RO-negative cells, positively selected for CCR7, that made up naive CD8 cells, with terminally differentiated effector memory CD45RA+ cells excluded. The donor population consisted of healthy HIV-negative adults with no recent acute infections or vaccinations. Using approximately 200 ng DNA, roughly 33,000 T cell genomes, the sorted-subset replicate PCRs were run. TCRdb's table, derived via immunoSEQ multiplex PCR, lists solely in-frame clones and lacks some. Among some 2 million clones, about 95% were seen once, and the ten largest hold under 1.5%. To note about this clone: The antigen is not known.

The source is a man aged 18 to 35 in good health. The source material was naive CD8+ T cells sorted from blood.

The CDR3 loop reads CASSIRDSSGNTIYF. For the CDR3, the DNA is TGTGCCAGTAGTATCCGGGACAGCTCTGGAAACACCATATATTTT. J is TRBJ1-3 and V is TRBV19; TRBD1 matches at 7 bases. Germline values: CDR1 LNHDA, CDR2 SQIVND (reference sequence). CDR3 size: 15 residues. The ends lost 3 bases at V and 0 bases at J; junction bases unmatched: 2.